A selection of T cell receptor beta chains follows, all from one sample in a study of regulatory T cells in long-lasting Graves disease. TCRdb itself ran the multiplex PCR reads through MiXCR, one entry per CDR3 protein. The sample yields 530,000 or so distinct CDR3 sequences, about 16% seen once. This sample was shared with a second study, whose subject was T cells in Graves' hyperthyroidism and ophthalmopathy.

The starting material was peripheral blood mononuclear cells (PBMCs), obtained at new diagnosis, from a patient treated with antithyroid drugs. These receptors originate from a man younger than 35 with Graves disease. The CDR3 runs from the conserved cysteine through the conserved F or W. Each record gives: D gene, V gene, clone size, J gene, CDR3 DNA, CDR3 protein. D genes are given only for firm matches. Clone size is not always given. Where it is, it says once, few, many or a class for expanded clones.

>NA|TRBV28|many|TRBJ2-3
TGTGCCAGCAGTACTCATACAAGGTTGGGGTCAATGATAACTAGCACAGATACGCAGTATTTT
CASSTHTRLGSMITSTDTQYF
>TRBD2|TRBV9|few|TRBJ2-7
TGTGCCAGCAGCCAGACTAGCGGGAGGACAGAAGAGCAGCACTTC
CASSQTSGRTEEQHF
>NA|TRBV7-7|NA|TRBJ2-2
TGTGCTAGCAGCTTAGTCTATAACACCGGGGAGCTGTTTTTT
CASSLVYNTGELFF
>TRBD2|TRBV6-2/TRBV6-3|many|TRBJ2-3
TGTGCCAGCAGACTGACTAGCGGAAGCACAGATACGCAGTATTTT
CASRLTSGSTDTQYF
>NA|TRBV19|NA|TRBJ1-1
TGTGCCAGTAGTATAGCCCCCCTTGGGGGCACTGAAGCTTTCTTT
CASSIAPLGGTEAFF
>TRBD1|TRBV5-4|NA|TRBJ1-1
TGTGCCAGCAGCTGGGGACAGGGGGTTGACGCTTTCTTT
CASSWGQGVDAFF
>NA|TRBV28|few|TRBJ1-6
TGTGCCAGCAGAAGCCCAGGGGTGTCACCCCTCCACTTT
CASRSPGVSPLHF
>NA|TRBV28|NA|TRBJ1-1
TGTGCCAGCCACTCGGGGGGGCCCCAGAACACTGAAGCTTTCTTT
CASHSGGPQNTEAFF
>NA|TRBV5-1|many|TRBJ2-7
TGCGCCAGCAGCTTGGCCCTTGGGGGCGACGAGCAGTACTTC
CASSLALGGDEQYF
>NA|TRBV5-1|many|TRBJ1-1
TGCGCCAGCAGCCAGAGGGCCGAGAGAAACACTGAAGCTTTCTTT
CASSQRAERNTEAFF
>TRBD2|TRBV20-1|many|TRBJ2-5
TGCAGTGCTAGAGATGCCCTAGCGGCTAGAGAGACCCAGTACTTC
CSARDALAARETQYF
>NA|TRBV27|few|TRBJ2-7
TGTGCCAGCAGTTTCTCCGGACGGAACTACGAGCAGTACTTC
CASSFSGRNYEQYF
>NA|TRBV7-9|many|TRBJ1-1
TGTGCCAGCAGCTTAATGCTGAACACTGAAGCTTTCTTT
CASSLMLNTEAFF
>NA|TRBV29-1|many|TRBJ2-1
TGCAGCGTTGAACAGCTAGGGCTCACCTACAATGAGCAGTTCTTC
CSVEQLGLTYNEQFF
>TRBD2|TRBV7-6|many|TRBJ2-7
TGTGCCAGCAGCCCCTTAGCGGGAGGTATCTACGAGCAGTACTTC
CASSPLAGGIYEQYF
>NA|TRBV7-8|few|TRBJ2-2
TGTGCCAGCGGACTGACCAGGGAGCTGTTTTTT
CASGLTRELFF
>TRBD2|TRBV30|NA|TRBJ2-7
TGTGCCTGGAGTCCGGGACTAGCGGGAAACTACGAGCAGTACTTC
CAWSPGLAGNYEQYF
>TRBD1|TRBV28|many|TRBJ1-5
TGTGCCAGCAGGCCACCGGGACAGTACAATCAGCCCCAGCATTTT
CASRPPGQYNQPQHF
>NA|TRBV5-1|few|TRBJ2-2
TGCGCCAGCAGCTTGGAAGCCGGGGTCGGGGAGCTGTTTTTT
CASSLEAGVGELFF
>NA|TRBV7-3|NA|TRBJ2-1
TGTGCCAGCAGCTACGGGGGTGGTGAGCAGTTCTTC
CASSYGGGEQFF
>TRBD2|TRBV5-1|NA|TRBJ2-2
TGCGCCAGCAGTTGGGACTACGAAAACACCGGGGAGCTGTTTTTT
CASSWDYENTGELFF
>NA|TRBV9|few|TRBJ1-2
TGTGCCAGCAGCGTAGAGGGGGTAGGATATGGCTACACCTTC
CASSVEGVGYGYTF
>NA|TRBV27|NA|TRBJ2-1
TGTGCCAGCAGTTTATCGGGAAAGATTGAGCAGTTCTTC
CASSLSGKIEQFF
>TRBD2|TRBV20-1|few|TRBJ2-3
TGCAGTGCTAGAGCCCCCGGGTTGACTAGCGGGAGCTTAAGCACAGATACGCAGTATTTT
CSARAPGLTSGSLSTDTQYF
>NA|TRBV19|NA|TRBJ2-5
TGTGCCAGTACTGATCCCCGTAGGGGCCGGAAGACCCAGTACTTC
CASTDPRRGRKTQYF
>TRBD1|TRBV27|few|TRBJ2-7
TGTGCCAGCAGTTCAACAGGGGACTACGAGCAGTACTTC
CASSSTGDYEQYF
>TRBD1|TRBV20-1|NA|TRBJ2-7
TGCAGTGCTAGCTACGTGGGACAGTTCTCCTACGAGCAGTACTTC
CSASYVGQFSYEQYF
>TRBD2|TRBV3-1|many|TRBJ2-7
TGTGCCAGCAGCCAAGAAGGAATAGCGGGAGACCTAAGCGAGCAGTACTTC
CASSQEGIAGDLSEQYF
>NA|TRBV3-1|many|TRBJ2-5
TGTGCCAGCAGCCACGGGACCGGAGAGACCCAGTACTTC
CASSHGTGETQYF
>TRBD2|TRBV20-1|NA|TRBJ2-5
TGCAGTGCTACCGGGACTAGCGGCCAAGAGACCCAGTACTTC
CSATGTSGQETQYF
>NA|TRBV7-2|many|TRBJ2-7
TGTGCCAGCAGCCTAGACAGGCGGCCGGGCGAGCAGTACTTC
CASSLDRRPGEQYF
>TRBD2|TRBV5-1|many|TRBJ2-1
TGCGCCAGCAGCCTCCGGACTAGCCTGAATGAGCAGTTCTTC
CASSLRTSLNEQFF
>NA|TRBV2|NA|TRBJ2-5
TGTGCCAGCAGTGACCCGGGTGGTGACTTC
CASSDPGGDF
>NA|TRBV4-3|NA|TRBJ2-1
TGCGCCAGCAGCCCCCCTAAGGGTGAGCAGTTCTTC
CASSPPKGEQFF
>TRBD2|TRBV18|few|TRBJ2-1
TGTGCCAGCTCCCCCATGTGGGAGGGATACAATGAGCAGTTCTTC
CASSPMWEGYNEQFF
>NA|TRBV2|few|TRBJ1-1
TGTGCCAGCAGCGCGGGGGGCGCGGCTTTCTTT
CASSAGGAAFF
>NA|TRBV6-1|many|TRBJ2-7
TGTGCCAGCACCGGGACAACCTCTCTCGAGCAGTACTTC
CASTGTTSLEQYF
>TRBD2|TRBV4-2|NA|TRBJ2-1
TGTGCCAGCAGCCAAGTCTTCGGGACTAGCGGATACAATGAGCAGTTCTTC
CASSQVFGTSGYNEQFF
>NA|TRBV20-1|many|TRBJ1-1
TGCAGTGCTAGAGACTCCGGGGTAATCAGCTTCGCCGGAGAGAACACTGAAGCTTTCTTT
CSARDSGVISFAGENTEAFF
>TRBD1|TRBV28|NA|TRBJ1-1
TGTGCCAGCAGTTCCCCGGGACAGGGGATTGAAGCTTTCTTT
CASSSPGQGIEAFF
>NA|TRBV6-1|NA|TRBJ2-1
TGTGCCACCCATGTGGGTTCCTACAATGAGCAGTTCTTC
CATHVGSYNEQFF